This entry describes one T cell receptor beta chain. As yet, its antigen is unknown. The data were taken from a study of OX40 agonist ivuxolimab in advanced cancers. On the study more broadly: Partial responses were achieved by three patients: one hepatocellular carcinoma, two cutaneous melanoma.

This CDR3 region has 14 residues. In germline, CDR1 is WNHNN, CDR2 SYGVQD (reference sequence). V shed 1 base and J 4 bases; nucleotides not matched to a gene: 1. Produced via immunoSEQ multiplex PCR; TCRdb's table is partial and in-frame only. Found here are under 55,000 clones, more than 80% of them singletons; the top ten hold less than 20%. Study outcomes and limitations: The specificity for antigen of the expanded peripheral T cells was not determined.

This sample comprised CD4+ or CD8+ T cells sorted from blood, obtained in a trial of the OX40 agonist ivuxolimab. The gene calls are TRBV10-1 and TRBJ2-5; TRBD2 matches at 9 bases. The sequence derives from an adult with an advanced solid tumor such as melanoma, head and neck, liver or kidney cancer. The CDR3 DNA follows: TGCGCCAGCAGTGAGTGGCGGGAGGGAGAGACCCAGTACTTC. Residues: CASSEWREGETQYF.